These 15 T cell receptor beta chains were sequenced from one sample in a study of blood T cell repertoires in COVID-19. Sequencing was performed with immunoSEQ multiplex PCR; in TCRdb, only in-frame clones are kept and a portion is missing. Altogether some 100,000 clones are present, 86% being singletons, with the ten largest covering about 9.4%. Material for sequencing was peripheral blood. The source is a man aged 50 to 60 with acute or convalescent COVID-19.

The V and J genes are TRBV10-1 and TRBJ2-2; D is unclear. Germline-derived CDR1 and CDR2 are WNHNN and SYGVQD (reference sequence). V was shortened by 6 bases and J by 5 bases, with 19 bases between the two germline ends. The CDR3 runs 16 residues. The CDR3 here is CASSLKLTGITGELFF. DNA for the CDR3: TGCGCCAGCAGCTTAAAACTGACTGGAATTACCGGGGAGCTGTTTTTT.

V usage is TRBV3-1 (or the pseudogene TRBV3-2) and J usage is TRBJ2-2; 7 positions agree with TRBD1. In germline, CDR1 is LGHDT, CDR2 YNNKEL (reference sequence). V lost 0 bases to trimming and J lost 1 base; unmatched junction nucleotides: 5. The CDR3 covers 17 residues. Here the CDR3 DNA reads TGTGCCAGCAGCCAAGATCTTTGGACAGGGAACACCGGGGAGCTGTTTTTT. Amino acids: CASSQDLWTGNTGELFF.

The rearrangement links TRBV15 to TRBJ2-7, with 11 bases lining up with TRBD1. This CDR3 has 14 residues. J gave up 5 bases and V 6 bases, and 6 bases lay outside the gene matches. Germline V CDR1 and CDR2: LNHNV, YYDKDF (reference sequence). CDR3 in DNA: TGTGCCACCAGTGGACAGGGGGCGATCAACGAGCAGTACTTC. Amino acids: CATSGQGAINEQYF. The full variable domain, rest sourced from reference TRBV15 and TRBJ2-7, is DAMVIQNPRYQVTQFGKPVTLSCSQTLNHNVMYWYQQKSSQAPKLLFHYYDKDFNNEADTPDNFQSRRPNTSFCFLDIRSPGLGDTAMYLCATSGQGAINEQYFGPGTRLTVT.

The J gene is TRBJ2-1, the V gene TRBV11-3; TRBD2 might be the D (5 bases). This CDR3 contains 15 residues. Germline lookup yields CDR1 SGHNT and CDR2 YENEEA. Trimming pared 0 bases from V and 6 bases from J, leaving 12 bases between. The CDR3 coding sequence is TGTGCCAGCAGCTTAGAGTCTTTAGCGACCAATGAGCAGTTCTTC. It specifies CASSLESLATNEQFF. The whole variable domain, remainder taken from reference TRBV11-3 and TRBJ2-1, is EAGVVQSPRYKIIEKKQPVAFWCNPISGHNTLYWYLQNLGQGPELLIRYENEEAVDDSQLPKDRFSAERLKGVDSTLKIQPAELGDSAVYLCASSLESLATNEQFFGPGTRLTVL.

This clone was observed a few times. J is TRBJ1-3 and V is TRBV5-1; the D gene is possibly TRBD1 (6 bases). With 4 bases removed from V and 2 bases from J, the gap between germline ends came to 10 bases. Germline V CDR1 and CDR2: SGHRS, YFSETQ. CDR3 length: 14 residues. CDR3 nucleotide sequence: TGCGCCAGCAGCCCCCGGACAGCTGGAAACACCATATATTTT. Translated, it gives CASSPRTAGNTIYF.

This clone appeared a few times. The chain joins TRBV19 to TRBJ2-5, with TRBD2 identical over 10 bases. V lost 6 bases and J lost 1; bases outside the gene matches: 5. The CDR3 extends over 15 amino acids. Germline values: CDR1 LNHDA, CDR2 SQIVND (reference sequence). This CDR3 is CASSPGTSVQETQYF. The CDR3 DNA reads TGTGCCAGTAGCCCCGGGACTAGCGTCCAAGAGACCCAGTACTTC.

This clone has only a few counts. This chain uses TRBV6-4 with TRBJ2-1; D may be TRBD2 (6 bases). This CDR3 is 16 amino acids long. Germline-derived CDR1 and CDR2 are MRHNA and SNTAGT. The V gene lost 2 bases and the J gene lost 4 bases, with 15 bases spanning the gap. The CDR3 DNA sequence: TGTGCCAGCAGTGACGACCCCGGGACTTCATACAATGAGCAGTTCTTC. Translation gives CASSDDPGTSYNEQFF.

This clone was detected only once. V gene TRBV10-3 combines with J gene TRBJ2-3; 8 bases match TRBD2. V lost 6 bases, J lost 4 bases, and 9 bases stayed unmatched. This CDR3 is built from 15 residues. Germline-derived CDR1 and CDR2 are ENHRY and SYGVKD. This CDR3 is CAIRSAGEDADTQYF. The DNA for the CDR3 is TGTGCCATCAGATCAGCGGGAGAAGATGCAGATACGCAGTATTTT.

The genes are TRBV5-6 and TRBJ1-1; D remains ambiguous. CDR3 length: 18 amino acids. The germline CDR1 and CDR2 sequences are SGHDT and YYEEEE. V was pared by 3 bases and J by 2 bases, with 23 bases between. The CDR3 region has the DNA TGTGCCAGCAGCTCGTTCTCAGCCGGGTCGTGGGTCAACACTGAAGCTTTCTTT. Translating it yields CASSSFSAGSWVNTEAFF.

The V gene is TRBV6-5, the J gene TRBJ1-2, with no clear D. In germline, CDR1 is MNHEY, CDR2 SVGAGI. Trimming shortened V by 5 bases and J by 8 bases, and 6 bases separated the two germline ends. This CDR3 comprises 10 residues. As DNA, the CDR3 is TGTGCCAGCAGTACGGTCGGCTACACCTTC. Its translation: CASSTVGYTF.

Written as DNA, the CDR3 is TGTGCCAGCAGTCAATCCGGGACAGGGTTCCGGGGCACTGAAGCTTTCTTT. As protein: CASSQSGTGFRGTEAFF. The rearrangement uses TRBV27 and TRBJ1-1, with 9 bases identical to TRBD1. The CDR3 is 17 amino acids. Trimming removed 5 bases from V and 4 bases from J; junction bases left unmatched: 14. From germline, CDR1 is MNHEY and CDR2 SMNVEV (reference sequence).

The genes are TRBV11-2 and TRBJ2-1; 11 nucleotides align to TRBD1. Germline trimming cut 4 bases from V and 3 bases from J; bases unmatched to any gene: 2. Germline CDR1 and CDR2: SGHAT and FQNNGV. The CDR3 runs to 15 residues. The CDR3 sequence: CASSSGTGGYNEQFF. The DNA for the CDR3 is TGTGCCAGCAGCTCCGGGACAGGGGGCTACAATGAGCAGTTCTTC. The complete variable domain, with remaining parts taken from reference TRBV11-2 and TRBJ2-1, reads EAGVAQSPRYKIIEKRQSVAFWCNPISGHATLYWYQQILGQGPKLLIQFQNNGVVDDSQLPKDRFSAERLKGVDSTLKIQPAKLEDSAVYLCASSSGTGGYNEQFFGPGTRLTVL.

The V call is TRBV19, the J call TRBJ2-3, with D possibly matching TRBD2 (5 bases). There are 13 residues in the CDR3. Germline V gene sequence: CDR1 LNHDA, CDR2 SQIVND (reference sequence). The V and J ends lost 9 bases and 6 bases respectively, with 16 bases between them. CDR3 loop: CASRTSAGDTQYF. The CDR3 coding sequence is TGTGCCAGCCGTACTAGTGCCGGGGATACGCAGTATTTT.

The V call is TRBV27, the J call TRBJ1-2, with D tentatively TRBD1 (6 bases). Looked up from germline, CDR1 is MNHEY and CDR2 is SMNVEV (reference sequence). The CDR3 has 14 amino acids. Trimming took 1 base from V and 6 from J, leaving 12 bases between them. This chain's CDR3 is CASSLYGGPDGYTF. CDR3 sequence (DNA): TGTGCCAGCAGTTTATACGGGGGGCCGGATGGCTACACCTTC.

The V and J genes are TRBV20-1 and TRBJ2-7; D unclear. The germline CDR1 and CDR2 sequences are DFQATT and SNEGSKA (reference sequence). Trimming cost V 3 bases and J 5 bases, with 11 bases left between them. The CDR3 loop spans 12 amino acids. The CDR3, as DNA: TGCAGTGCTAGTCGATCCTATGACGAGCAGTACTTC. Its translation is CSASRSYDEQYF.